The source of this T cell receptor beta chain is a study of T cells in Graves' hyperthyroidism and ophthalmopathy. The TCR beta CDR3 regions underwent amplification using RNA transcripts as the source. During a first-round RT-PCR of the TCR CDR3, the HTBI primer set was used. MiXCR, applied by TCRdb to the multiplex PCR reads, yields one record per CDR3 protein. Here the sample spans 300,000 to 400,000 distinct CDR3 sequences, more than 14% being singletons. Orbital computed tomography, thyroid ultrasound, serum thyroxine and TRAb, and clinical symptoms together informed the diagnoses. This clonotype was seen at least ten times. The clonotype was recovered from a woman younger than 45 with Graves' ophthalmopathy. The sample comprised blood.

CDR3: CASSLYKTGDTEAFF. As DNA, the CDR3 is TGTGCCAGCAGTTTATACAAGACAGGTGACACTGAAGCTTTCTTT. The chain recombines TRBV27 with TRBJ1-1, with D possibly TRBD1 on 6 matching bases. Germline values: CDR1 MNHEY, CDR2 SMNVEV (reference sequence). The V end was cut by 1 base, the J end by 3 bases, with 12 bases between. The CDR3 length is 15 residues.